The clone carrying this T cell receptor beta chain was recorded many times. Per germline, CDR1 SEHNR and CDR2 FQNEAQ (reference sequence). Deletions cut 6 bases from V and 0 bases from J, with 4 bases between. The CDR3 spans 12 residues. This entry is derived from a study of patients and donors after allogeneic stem cell transplantation. A single record per CDR3 protein comes from TCRdb applying MiXCR to the RT-PCR reads. This table holds about 960,000 distinct CDR3 sequences, roughly 18% found once. Sequenced sample: blood, either unsorted or a sorted T cell fraction (not recorded which). The chain uses TRBV7-9 and TRBJ2-3; D is uncertain. The receptor's source is a human donor who was either an allogeneic HSCT recipient or a stem cell or donor lymphocyte infusion donor (not recorded which). It is not recorded whose cells these are; they may come from a transplant donor. Here the CDR3 reads CASRRSTDTQYF. The CDR3 bases are TGTGCCAGCAGGAGGAGCACAGATACGCAGTATTTT.